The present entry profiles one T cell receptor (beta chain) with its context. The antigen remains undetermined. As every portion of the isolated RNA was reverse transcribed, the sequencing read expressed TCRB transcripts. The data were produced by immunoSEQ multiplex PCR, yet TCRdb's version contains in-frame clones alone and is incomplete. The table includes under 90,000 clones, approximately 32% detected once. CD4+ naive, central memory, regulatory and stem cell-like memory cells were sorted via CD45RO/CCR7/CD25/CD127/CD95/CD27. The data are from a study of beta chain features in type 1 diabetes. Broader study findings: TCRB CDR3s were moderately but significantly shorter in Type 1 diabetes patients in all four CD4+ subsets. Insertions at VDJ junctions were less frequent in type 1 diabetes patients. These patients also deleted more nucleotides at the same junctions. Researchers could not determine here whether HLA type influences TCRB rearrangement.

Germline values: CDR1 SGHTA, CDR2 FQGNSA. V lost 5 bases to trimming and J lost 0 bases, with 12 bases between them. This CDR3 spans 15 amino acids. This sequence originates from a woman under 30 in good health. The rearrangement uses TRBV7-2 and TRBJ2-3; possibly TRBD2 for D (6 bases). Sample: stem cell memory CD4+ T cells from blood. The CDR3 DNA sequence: TGTGCCAGCAGCACCAGACTAGGAAGCACAGATACGCAGTATTTT. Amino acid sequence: CASSTRLGSTDTQYF.